The sequence of this T cell receptor (beta chain) was determined in a study of CD8 T cells in Susac syndrome. General study results and limits: It was acknowledged in the study that its TCR sequencing and HLA analysis involved a relatively small number of individuals.

The CDR3 loop spans 10 amino acids. Per the germline V gene, CDR1 is DFQATT and CDR2 is SNEGSKA (reference sequence). For this clonotype: The antigen remains unidentified. At one boundary the junction diverges from the germline segment, which might be a read error.

RNA was extracted with the RNeasy kit, and a quantity of 0.5 to 1 ug was reverse transcribed using random hexamers. Amplification of TCR beta CDR3 by immunoSEQ multiplex PCR spanned 54 Vbeta and 13 Jbeta. MiXCR, applied by TCRdb to the immunoSEQ multiplex PCR reads, yields one record per CDR3 protein. This table has just over 150,000 distinct CDR3 sequences, roughly 95% appearing once. The receptor was derived from a human donor with multiple sclerosis. The specimen was CD8+ T cells from PBMCs. The chain recombines TRBV20-1 with TRBJ1-2, with TRBD1 matching over 9 bases. CDR3 protein: CSPLPDRGRF. CDR3 DNA: TGCAGTCCCTTGCCGGACAGGGGTCGCTTC.